This T cell receptor (beta chain) comes out of a study of CD8 T cells in ankylosing spondylitis. Looked up from germline, CDR1 is ENHRY and CDR2 is SYGVKD. The length of the CDR3 is 14 residues. V trimming: 2 bases; J trimming: 2 bases; junction bases outside the gene matches: 1. Details on this clonotype: Its antigen is unknown.

A single record per CDR3 protein comes from TCRdb applying MiXCR to the 5' RACE reads. Among approximately 100,000 distinct CDR3 sequences listed, less than 25% were seen once. Points from the study as a whole: Blood from ankylosing spondylitis patients appeared to carry a characteristic roughly eight-variant TCR beta motif.

Sequenced sample: synovial fluid, either unsorted or a sorted T cell fraction (not recorded which). The sequence derives from a male donor with ankylosing spondylitis. The rearrangement joins TRBV10-3 to TRBJ2-3; TRBD1 agrees at 7 bases. As DNA, the CDR3 is TGTGCCATCAGTGAGGGACAGGACACAGATACGCAGTATTTT. The encoded protein is CAISEGQDTDTQYF.